This TCR beta chain was sequenced in a study of T cell responses to AZD1222 COVID-19 vaccine. This CDR3 is built from 13 residues. CDR1 and CDR2 (germline): MNHEY, SMNVEV (reference sequence). V lost 7 bases and J lost 5, with 12 bases in between. Sequencing was performed with immunoSEQ multiplex PCR; in TCRdb, only in-frame clones are kept and a portion is missing. The sample contains about 150,000 clones, over 75% of which appear only once. This clone was detected only a few times. V usage is TRBV27 and J usage is TRBJ1-5; no clear D. The sequencing used peripheral blood, collected on day 0 of AZD1222 vaccination. This clonotype originated in an adult in good health. CDR3 sequence (DNA): TGTGCCAGCAAGGGCCTACCGTATCAGCCCCAGCATTTT. Its protein product is CASKGLPYQPQHF.